This T cell receptor beta chain was recorded in a study of spatial heterogeneity in lung cancer. Across the study: Combinations of a unique TCR and a UMI were tallied in raw reads, and on average each appeared more than ten times.

Study-level results: Mutation counts in tumors were tracked by counts of expanded intratumoral alpha and beta TCRs.

Specified time point: sample taken at primary tumor resection. Unsorted whole RNA from tumor, nontumor lung or frozen PBMC underwent sequencing. This clonotype was seen repeatedly, ten times or more. What it binds is not known. MiXCR, run by TCRdb on the 5' RACE reads, gives a single entry per CDR3 protein. The top ten clones hold roughly 8.2% of a sample with about 24,000 distinct CDR3 sequences, approximately 9% of them seen once. V was cut by 4 bases and J by 7 bases, with 11 bases left in between. CDR1 and CDR2 (germline): MNHEY, SVGAGI. The CDR3 spans 13 residues. This clonotype originated in a male donor with early-stage non-small cell lung cancer. The chain uses TRBV6-5 and TRBJ2-1; D is unresolved. Material: lung tumor tissue, obtained at surgery. The CDR3 DNA sequence: TGTGCCAGCAGTTCCCTTCCCCGGAATGAGCAGTTCTTC. The encoded protein is CASSSLPRNEQFF.